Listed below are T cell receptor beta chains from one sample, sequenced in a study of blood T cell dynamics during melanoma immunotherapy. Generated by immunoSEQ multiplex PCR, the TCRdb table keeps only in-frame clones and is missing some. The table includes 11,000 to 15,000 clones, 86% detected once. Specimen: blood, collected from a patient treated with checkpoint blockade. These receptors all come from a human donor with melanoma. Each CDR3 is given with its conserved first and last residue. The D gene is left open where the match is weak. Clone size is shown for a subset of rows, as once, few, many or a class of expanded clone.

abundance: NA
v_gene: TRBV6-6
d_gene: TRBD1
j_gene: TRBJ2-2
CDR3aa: CASSWNPGQGTGELFF
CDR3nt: TGTGCCAGCAGTTGGAATCCGGGACAGGGGACCGGGGAGCTGTTTTTT

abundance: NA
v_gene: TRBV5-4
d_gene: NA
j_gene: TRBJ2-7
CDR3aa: CASSPDPGGLPSYEQYF
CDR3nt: TGTGCCAGCAGCCCCGATCCGGGGGGCCTCCCCTCCTACGAGCAGTACTTC

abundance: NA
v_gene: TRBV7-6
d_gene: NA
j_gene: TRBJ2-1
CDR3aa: CASSAGGEQFF
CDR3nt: TGTGCCAGCAGCGCAGGCGGTGAGCAGTTCTTC

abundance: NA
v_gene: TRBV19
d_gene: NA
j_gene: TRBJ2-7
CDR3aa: CASSIQGWSYKQYF
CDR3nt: TGTGCCAGTAGTATTCAGGGGTGGTCCTACAAGCAGTACTTC

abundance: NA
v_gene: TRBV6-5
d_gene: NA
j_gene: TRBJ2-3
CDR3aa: CASSYSPSLTDTQYF
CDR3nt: TGTGCCAGCAGTTACTCCCCCAGTCTCACAGATACGCAGTATTTT

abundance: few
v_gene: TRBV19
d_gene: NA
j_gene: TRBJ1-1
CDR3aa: CASSTGTPGAFF
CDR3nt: TGTGCCAGTAGTACCGGGACTCCTGGAGCTTTCTTT

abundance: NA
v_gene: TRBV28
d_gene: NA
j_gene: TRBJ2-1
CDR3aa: CASSSPIYNEQFF
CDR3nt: TGTGCCAGCAGTTCTCCCATATACAATGAGCAGTTCTTC

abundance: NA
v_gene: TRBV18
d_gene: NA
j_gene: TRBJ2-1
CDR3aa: CASSPTGGSHEQFF
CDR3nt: TGTGCCAGCTCACCGACGGGTGGGAGCCATGAGCAGTTCTTC

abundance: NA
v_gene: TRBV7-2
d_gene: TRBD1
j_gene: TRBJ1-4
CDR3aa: CASSLGQNEKLFF
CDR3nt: TGTGCCAGCAGCTTGGGACAGAATGAAAAACTGTTTTTT

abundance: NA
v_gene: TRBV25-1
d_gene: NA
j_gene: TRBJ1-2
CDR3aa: CASRRDGENYGYTF
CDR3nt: TGTGCCAGCCGCCGGGACGGAGAAAACTATGGCTACACCTTC

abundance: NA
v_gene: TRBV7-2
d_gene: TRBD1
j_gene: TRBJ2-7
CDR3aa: CASRVSGGTYEQYF
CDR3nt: TGTGCCAGCCGCGTTTCAGGGGGAACCTACGAGCAGTACTTC

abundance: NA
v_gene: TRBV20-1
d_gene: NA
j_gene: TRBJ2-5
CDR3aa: CSAKTEETQYF
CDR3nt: TGCAGTGCTAAGACAGAAGAGACCCAGTACTTC

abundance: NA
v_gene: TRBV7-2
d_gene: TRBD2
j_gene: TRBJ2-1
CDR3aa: CASSLRTSGRAYNEQFF
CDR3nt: TGTGCCAGCAGCTTACGTACGAGCGGGAGGGCCTACAATGAGCAGTTCTTC

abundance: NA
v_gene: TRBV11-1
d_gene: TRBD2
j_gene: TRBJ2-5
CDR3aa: CASTSAGGPPWDPQYF
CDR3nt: TGTGCCAGCACCTCAGCGGGAGGGCCCCCGTGGGATCCCCAGTACTTC

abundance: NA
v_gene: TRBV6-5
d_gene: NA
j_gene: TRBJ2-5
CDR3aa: CASSYSGETQYF
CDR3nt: TGTGCCAGCAGTTACTCGGGGGAGACCCAGTACTTC

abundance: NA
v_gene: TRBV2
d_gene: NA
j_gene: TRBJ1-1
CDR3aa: CASNPSVGMNTEAFF
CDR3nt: TGTGCCAGCAACCCGTCTGTCGGCATGAACACTGAAGCTTTCTTT

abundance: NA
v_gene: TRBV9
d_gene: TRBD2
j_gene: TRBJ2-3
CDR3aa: CASSSTNRLAGRRLTDTQYF
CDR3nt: TGTGCCAGCAGCTCAACGAACCGACTAGCGGGAAGGCGCCTCACAGATACGCAGTATTTT

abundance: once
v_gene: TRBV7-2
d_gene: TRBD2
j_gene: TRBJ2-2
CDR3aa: CASSLTSGRGTGELFF
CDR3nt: TGTGCCAGCAGCTTAACCAGCGGGAGGGGTACCGGGGAGCTGTTTTTT

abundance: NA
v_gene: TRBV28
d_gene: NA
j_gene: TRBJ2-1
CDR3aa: CASSFLGLTGNEQFF
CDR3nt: TGTGCCAGCAGTTTCCTGGGACTCACAGGGAATGAGCAGTTCTTC

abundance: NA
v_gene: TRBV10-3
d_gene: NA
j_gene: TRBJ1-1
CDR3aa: CAISQAGVTEAFF
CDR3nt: TGTGCCATCAGTCAGGCGGGGGTCACTGAAGCTTTCTTT

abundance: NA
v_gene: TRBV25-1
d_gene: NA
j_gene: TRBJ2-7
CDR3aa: CASSRGGILYEQYF
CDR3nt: TGTGCCAGCAGTCGGGGCGGGATCCTCTACGAGCAGTACTTC

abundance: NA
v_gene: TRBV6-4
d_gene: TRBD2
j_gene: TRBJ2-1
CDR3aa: CASSTGLAGSRKDEQFF
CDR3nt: TGTGCCAGCAGTACGGGACTAGCGGGATCTCGTAAAGATGAGCAGTTCTTC

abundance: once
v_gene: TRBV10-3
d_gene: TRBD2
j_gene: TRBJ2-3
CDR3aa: CAISESGLAGGGGADTQYF
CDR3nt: TGTGCCATCAGTGAAAGCGGACTAGCGGGAGGTGGTGGAGCAGATACGCAGTATTTT

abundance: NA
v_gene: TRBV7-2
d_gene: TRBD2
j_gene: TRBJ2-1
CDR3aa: CASSLAGLQFF
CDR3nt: TGTGCCAGCAGCCTAGCGGGTTTGCAGTTCTTC

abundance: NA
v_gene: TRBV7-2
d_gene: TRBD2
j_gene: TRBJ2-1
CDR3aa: CASSLGLAGELQFF
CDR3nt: TGTGCCAGCAGCTTAGGTCTAGCGGGAGAGCTACAGTTCTTC

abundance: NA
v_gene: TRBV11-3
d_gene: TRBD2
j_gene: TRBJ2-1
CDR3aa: CASSPRTRISDEQFF
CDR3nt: TGTGCCAGCAGCCCGAGGACTAGGATTAGTGATGAGCAGTTCTTC

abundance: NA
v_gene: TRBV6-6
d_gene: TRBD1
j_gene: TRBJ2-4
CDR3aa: CASSRQGENIQYF
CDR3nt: TGTGCCAGCAGCCGACAGGGAGAAAACATTCAGTACTTC